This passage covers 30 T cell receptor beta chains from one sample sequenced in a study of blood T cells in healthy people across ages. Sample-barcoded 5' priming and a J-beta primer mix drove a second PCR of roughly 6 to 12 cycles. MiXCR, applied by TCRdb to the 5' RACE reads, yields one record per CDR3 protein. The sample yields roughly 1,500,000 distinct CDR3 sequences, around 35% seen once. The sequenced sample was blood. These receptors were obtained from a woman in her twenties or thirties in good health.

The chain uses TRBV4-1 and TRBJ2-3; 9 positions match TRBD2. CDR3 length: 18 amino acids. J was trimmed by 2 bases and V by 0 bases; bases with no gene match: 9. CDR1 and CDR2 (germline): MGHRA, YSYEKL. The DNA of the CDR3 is TGCGCCAGCAGCCAAGAACAGGGAGCGGGGGGATACACAGATACGCAGTATTTT. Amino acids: CASSQEQGAGGYTDTQYF.

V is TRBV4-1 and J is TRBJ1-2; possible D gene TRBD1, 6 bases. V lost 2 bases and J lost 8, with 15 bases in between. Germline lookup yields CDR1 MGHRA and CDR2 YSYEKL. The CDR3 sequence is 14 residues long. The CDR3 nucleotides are TGCGCCAGCAGCCAATCCCCAGGGGACGCGGGCTACACCTTC. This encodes CASSQSPGDAGYTF.

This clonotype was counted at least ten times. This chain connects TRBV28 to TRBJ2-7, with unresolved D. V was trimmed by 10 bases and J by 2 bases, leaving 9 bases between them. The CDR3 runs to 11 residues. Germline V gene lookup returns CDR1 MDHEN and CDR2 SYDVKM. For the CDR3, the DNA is TGTGCCACCCAGACGGCCTACGAGCAGTACTTC. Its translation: CATQTAYEQYF.

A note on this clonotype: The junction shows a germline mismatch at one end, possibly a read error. CDR3 nucleotide sequence: TGTGCCAGCAGGCAGGGCTGGTACAATGGGCAGTTCTTC. Residues: CASRQGWYNGQFF. This chain connects TRBV7-2 to TRBJ2-1; D might be TRBD1 (5 bases). Germline values: CDR1 SGHTA, CDR2 FQGNSA. CDR3 length equals 13 residues.

CDR3 protein: CSARPGPTDQPQHF. In nucleotides, the CDR3 is TGCAGTGCTAGACCCGGGCCAACCGACCAGCCCCAGCATTTT. The rearrangement uses TRBV20-1 and TRBJ1-5, with D uncertain. Germline values: CDR1 DFQATT, CDR2 SNEGSKA (reference sequence). The V and J ends lost 2 bases and 7 bases respectively, with 15 bases between them. The CDR3 covers 14 residues.

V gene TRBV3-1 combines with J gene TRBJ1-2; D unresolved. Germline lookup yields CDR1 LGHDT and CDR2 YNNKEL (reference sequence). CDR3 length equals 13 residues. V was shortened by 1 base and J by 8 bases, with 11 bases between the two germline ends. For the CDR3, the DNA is TGTGCCAGCAGCCAAGGAGCTGTGGGCGGCTACACCTTC. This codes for CASSQGAVGGYTF.

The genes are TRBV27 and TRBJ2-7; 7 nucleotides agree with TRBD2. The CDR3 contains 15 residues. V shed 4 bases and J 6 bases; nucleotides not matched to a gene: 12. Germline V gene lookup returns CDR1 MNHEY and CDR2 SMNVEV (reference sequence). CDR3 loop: CASSWSWEGQSEQYF. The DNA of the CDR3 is TGTGCCAGCAGTTGGTCGTGGGAGGGCCAATCCGAGCAGTACTTC.

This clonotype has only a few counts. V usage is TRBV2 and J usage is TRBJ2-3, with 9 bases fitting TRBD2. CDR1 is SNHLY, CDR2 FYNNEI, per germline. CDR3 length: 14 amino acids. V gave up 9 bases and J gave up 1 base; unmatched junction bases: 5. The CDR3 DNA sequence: TGTGCCAGTAGCGGGAGAAGTGGCACAGATACGCAGTATTTT. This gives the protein CASSGRSGTDTQYF.

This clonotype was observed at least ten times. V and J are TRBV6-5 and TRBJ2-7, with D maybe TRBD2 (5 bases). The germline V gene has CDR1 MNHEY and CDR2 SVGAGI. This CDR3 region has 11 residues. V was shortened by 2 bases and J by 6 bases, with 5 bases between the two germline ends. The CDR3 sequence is CASSYAGEQYF. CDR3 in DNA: TGTGCCAGCAGTTACGCGGGCGAGCAGTACTTC.

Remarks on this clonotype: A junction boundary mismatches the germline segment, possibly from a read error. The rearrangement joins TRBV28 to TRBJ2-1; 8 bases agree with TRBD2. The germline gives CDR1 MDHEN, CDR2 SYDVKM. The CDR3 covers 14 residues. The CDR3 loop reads CVSSGRRTYNEQFF. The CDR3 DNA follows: TGTGTCAGCAGCGGGAGAAGGACCTACAATGAGCAGTTCTTC.

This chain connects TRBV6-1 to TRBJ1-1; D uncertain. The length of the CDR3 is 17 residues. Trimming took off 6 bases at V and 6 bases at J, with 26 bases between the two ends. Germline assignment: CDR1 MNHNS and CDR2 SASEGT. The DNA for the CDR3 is TGTGCCAGCAGCCATGGGTCGTGGCAGACCGAACAAGCTGAAGCTTTCTTT. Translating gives CASSHGSWQTEQAEAFF.

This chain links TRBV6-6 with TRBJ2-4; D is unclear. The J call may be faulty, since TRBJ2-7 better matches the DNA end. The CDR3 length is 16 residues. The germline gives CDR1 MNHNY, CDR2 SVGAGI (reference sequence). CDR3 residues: CASSYSNLVGYYEQYF. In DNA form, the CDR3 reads TGTGCCAGCAGTTACTCTAATCTAGTGGGGTACTACGAGCAGTACTTC.

The CDR3 sequence is CSASSAGKNTEAFF. In nucleotides, the CDR3 is TGCAGTGCTAGTTCGGCAGGGAAGAACACTGAAGCTTTCTTT. The rearrangement links TRBV20-1 to TRBJ1-1; maybe TRBD1 (5 bases). The CDR3 sequence is 14 residues long. Germline CDR1 reads DFQATT; CDR2 reads SNEGSKA (reference sequence). Trimming took off 3 bases at V and 1 base at J, with 12 bases between the two ends.

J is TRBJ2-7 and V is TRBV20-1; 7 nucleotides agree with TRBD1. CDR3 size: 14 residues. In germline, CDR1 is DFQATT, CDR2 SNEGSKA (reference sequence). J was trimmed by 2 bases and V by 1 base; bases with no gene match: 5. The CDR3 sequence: CSARGETGAYEQYF. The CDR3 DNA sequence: TGCAGTGCTAGAGGGGAAACAGGGGCCTACGAGCAGTACTTC.

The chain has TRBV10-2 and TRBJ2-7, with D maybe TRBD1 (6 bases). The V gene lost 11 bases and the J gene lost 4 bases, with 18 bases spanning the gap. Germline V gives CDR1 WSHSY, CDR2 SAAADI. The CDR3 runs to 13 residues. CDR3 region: CAGTPGQDYEQYF. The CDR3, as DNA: TGCGCCGGGACCCCGGGACAAGATTACGAGCAGTACTTC.

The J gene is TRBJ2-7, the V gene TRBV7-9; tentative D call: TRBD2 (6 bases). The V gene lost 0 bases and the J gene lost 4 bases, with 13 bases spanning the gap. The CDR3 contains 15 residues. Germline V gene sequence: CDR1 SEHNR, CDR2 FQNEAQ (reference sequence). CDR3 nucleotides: TGTGCCAGCAGCTTAGCCGGGGGTAAGGGGTACGAGCAGTACTTC. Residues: CASSLAGGKGYEQYF.

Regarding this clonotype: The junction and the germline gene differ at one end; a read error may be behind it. In DNA form, the CDR3 reads TGTGCCAGTAGTATGGGCGCAGGGAGCAACACTGAGGCTTTCTTT. As protein: CASSMGAGSNTEAFF. The chain combines TRBV19 with TRBJ1-1; D perhaps matches TRBD1 (5 bases). The CDR3 runs 15 residues. Germline loops: CDR1 LNHDA, CDR2 SQIVND (reference sequence).

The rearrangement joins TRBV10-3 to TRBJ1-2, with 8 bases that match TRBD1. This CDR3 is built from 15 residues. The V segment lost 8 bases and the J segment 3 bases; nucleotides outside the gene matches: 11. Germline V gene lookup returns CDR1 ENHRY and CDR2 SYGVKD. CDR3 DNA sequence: TGTGCCATCGGAGCCAGACAGGGGAAAGACTATGGCTACACCTTC. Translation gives CAIGARQGKDYGYTF.

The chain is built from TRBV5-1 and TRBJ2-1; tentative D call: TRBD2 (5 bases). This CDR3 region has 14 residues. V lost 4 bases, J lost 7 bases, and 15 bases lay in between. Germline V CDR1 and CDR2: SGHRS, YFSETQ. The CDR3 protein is CASSLATGRNEQFF. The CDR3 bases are TGCGCCAGCAGCCTCGCTACGGGAAGGAATGAGCAGTTCTTC.

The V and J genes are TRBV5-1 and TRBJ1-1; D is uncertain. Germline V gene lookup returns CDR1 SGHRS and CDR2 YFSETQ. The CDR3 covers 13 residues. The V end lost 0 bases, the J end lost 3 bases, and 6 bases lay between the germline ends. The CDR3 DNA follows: TGCGCCAGCAGCTTGGGCAGTCACACTGAAGCTTTCTTT. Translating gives CASSLGSHTEAFF. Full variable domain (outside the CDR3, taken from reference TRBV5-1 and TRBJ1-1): KAGVTQTPRYLIKTRGQQVTLSCSPISGHRSVSWYQQTPGQGLQFLFEYFSETQRNKGNFPGRFSGRQFSNSRSEMNVSTLELGDSALYLCASSLGSHTEAFFGQGTRLTVV.

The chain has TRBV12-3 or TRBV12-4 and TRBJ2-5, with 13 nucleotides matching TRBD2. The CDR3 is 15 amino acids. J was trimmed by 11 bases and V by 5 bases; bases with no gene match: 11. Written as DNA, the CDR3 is TGTGCCAGCAGTCGGACTAGCGGGAGCTTTGGGGAGCAGTACTTC. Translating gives CASSRTSGSFGEQYF.

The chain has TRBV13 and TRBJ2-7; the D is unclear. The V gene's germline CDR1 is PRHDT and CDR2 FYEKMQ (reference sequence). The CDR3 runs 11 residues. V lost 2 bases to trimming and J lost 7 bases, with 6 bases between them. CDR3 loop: CASSLKWEQYF. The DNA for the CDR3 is TGTGCCAGCAGCTTAAAGTGGGAGCAGTACTTC.

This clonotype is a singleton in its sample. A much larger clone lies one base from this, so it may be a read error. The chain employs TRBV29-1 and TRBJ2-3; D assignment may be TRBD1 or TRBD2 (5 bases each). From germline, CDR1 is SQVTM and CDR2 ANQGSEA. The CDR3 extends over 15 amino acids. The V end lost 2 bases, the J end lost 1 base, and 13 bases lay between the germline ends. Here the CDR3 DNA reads TGCAGCGTTGAACCGTGGGACGGTGGCACAGATACGCAGTATTTT. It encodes CSVEPWDGGTDTQYF.

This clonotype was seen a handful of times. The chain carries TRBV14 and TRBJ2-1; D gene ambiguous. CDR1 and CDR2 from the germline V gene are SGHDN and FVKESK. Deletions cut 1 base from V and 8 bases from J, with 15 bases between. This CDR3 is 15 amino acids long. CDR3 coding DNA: TGTGCCAGCAGCCAAGGGGGTCAATTCCCCCATGAGCAGTTCTTC. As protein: CASSQGGQFPHEQFF.

The CDR3 reads CASSFGDRGLYEQYF. The CDR3 DNA is TGTGCCAGCAGTTTCGGAGACAGGGGGCTTTACGAGCAGTACTTC. The chain carries TRBV6-5 and TRBJ2-4, with 10 bases lining up with TRBD1. The J call may be mistaken, given a closer DNA end match to TRBJ2-7. The CDR3 sequence is 15 residues long. In germline, CDR1 is MNHEY, CDR2 SVGAGI.

DNA for the CDR3: TGCAGCGTTGAAACCTTGCCGCAACAAGAGACCCAGTACTTC. Its protein is CSVETLPQQETQYF. The chain has TRBV29-1 and TRBJ2-5, with D unresolved. Germline V gene sequence: CDR1 SQVTM, CDR2 ANQGSEA. The CDR3 loop spans 14 amino acids. The V and J ends lost 2 bases and 2 bases respectively, with 12 bases between them.

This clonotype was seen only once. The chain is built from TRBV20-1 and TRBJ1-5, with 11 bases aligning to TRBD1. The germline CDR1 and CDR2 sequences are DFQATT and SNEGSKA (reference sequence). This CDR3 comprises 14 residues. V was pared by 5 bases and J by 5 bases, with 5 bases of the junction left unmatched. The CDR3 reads CSALDRGLDQPQHF. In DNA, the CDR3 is TGCAGTGCTTTGGACAGGGGGCTCGATCAGCCCCAGCATTTT.

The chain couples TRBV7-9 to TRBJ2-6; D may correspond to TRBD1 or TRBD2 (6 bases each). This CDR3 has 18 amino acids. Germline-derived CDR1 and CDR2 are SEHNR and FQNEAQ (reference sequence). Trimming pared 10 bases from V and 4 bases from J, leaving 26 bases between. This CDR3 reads CATSDSGAAPVGANVLTF. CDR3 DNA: TGTGCCACCAGTGATTCGGGGGCAGCGCCGGTCGGGGCCAACGTCCTGACTTTC.

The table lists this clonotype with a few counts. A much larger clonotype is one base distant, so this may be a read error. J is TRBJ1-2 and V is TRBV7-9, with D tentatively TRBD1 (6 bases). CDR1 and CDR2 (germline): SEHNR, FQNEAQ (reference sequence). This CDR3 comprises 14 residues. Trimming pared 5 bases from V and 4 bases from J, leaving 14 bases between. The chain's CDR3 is CASSLGAGFYGYTF. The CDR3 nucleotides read TGTGCCAGCAGCCTGGGGGCGGGATTCTATGGCTACACCTTC.

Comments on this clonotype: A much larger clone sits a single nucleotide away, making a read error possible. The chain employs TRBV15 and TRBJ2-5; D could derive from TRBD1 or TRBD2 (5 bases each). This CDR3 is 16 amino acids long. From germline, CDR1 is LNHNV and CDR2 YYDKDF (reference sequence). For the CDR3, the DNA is TGTGCCACCAGCAGCGGGGCAGCTTATGCCCAAGAGACCCGGTACTTC. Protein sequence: CATSSGAAYAQETRYF.